Here is one TCR beta chain with its context. Antigen specificity is unknown. The data were taken from a study of tumor and adjacent non-tumor tissue in lung cancer. Study-level findings and limits: Normal lung showed higher cumulative top 100 clone frequency than tumor.

TCRbeta libraries were built with three rounds of nested PCR, modified from ARM-PCR. TCRdb re-analysed the multiplex PCR reads in MiXCR, keeping a single row per CDR3 protein. The repertoire has 200,000 to 250,000 distinct CDR3 sequences, about 76% of them found once; the top ten carry 25%. This sample's RNA came from whole unsorted tissue. The sequence was obtained from a man aged 60-69 years with non-small cell lung cancer. The sample comprised lung tumor tissue.

The CDR3 nucleotides read TGCGCCAGCAGCCACCGGGGACTAGCGGGAGGGTCTGACTACAATGAGCAGTTCTTC. Translated: CASSHRGLAGGSDYNEQFF. The genes are TRBV4-1 and TRBJ2-1, with 16 bases that match TRBD2. CDR1 is MGHRA and CDR2 is YSYEKL in the germline V gene. The CDR3 length is 19 residues. V shed 3 bases and J 3 bases; nucleotides not matched to a gene: 8.